This T cell receptor (beta chain) comes out of a study of identifying expanded T cells in peripheral blood. Germline V lookup: CDR1 SGHNT, CDR2 YYREEE (reference sequence). CDR3 length: 14 residues. Trimming removed 3 bases from V and 9 bases from J; junction bases left unmatched: 6. The data were produced by immunoSEQ multiplex PCR, yet TCRdb's version contains in-frame clones alone and is incomplete. The repertoire has 70,000 to 100,000 clones, 88% of them found once; the top ten carry about 4.2%. J is TRBJ1-6 and V is TRBV5-4; 7 bases match TRBD1. The source material was blood. This TCR came from a person aged 18 to 69 in good health. This CDR3 reads CASSSDRVASPLHF. CDR3 bases: TGTGCCAGCAGCTCCGACAGGGTTGCTTCACCCCTCCACTTT.